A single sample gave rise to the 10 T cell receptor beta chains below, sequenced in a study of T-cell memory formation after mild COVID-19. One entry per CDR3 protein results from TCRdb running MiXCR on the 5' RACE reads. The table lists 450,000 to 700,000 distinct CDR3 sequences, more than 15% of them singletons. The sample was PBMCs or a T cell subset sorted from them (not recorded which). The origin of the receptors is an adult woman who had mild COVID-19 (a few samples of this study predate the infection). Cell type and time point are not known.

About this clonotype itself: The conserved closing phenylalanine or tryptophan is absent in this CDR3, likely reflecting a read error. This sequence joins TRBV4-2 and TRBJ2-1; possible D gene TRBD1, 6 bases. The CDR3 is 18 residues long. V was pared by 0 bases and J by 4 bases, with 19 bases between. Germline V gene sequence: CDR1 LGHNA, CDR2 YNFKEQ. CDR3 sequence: CASSQDGQGLNFYNEQFL. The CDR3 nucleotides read TGTGCCAGCAGCCAAGATGGGCAGGGGTTAAATTTTTACAATGAGCAGTTCTTA.

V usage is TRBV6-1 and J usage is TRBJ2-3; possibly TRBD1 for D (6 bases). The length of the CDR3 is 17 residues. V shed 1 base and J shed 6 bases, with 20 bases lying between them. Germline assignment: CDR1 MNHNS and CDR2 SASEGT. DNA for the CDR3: TGTGCCAGCAGTGAAGATGTGGGGGCTCCCTTATCGGATACGCAGTATTTT. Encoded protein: CASSEDVGAPLSDTQYF.

This chain's CDR3 is CSVKEQALNIQYF. The CDR3 DNA is TGCAGCGTAAAAGAACAGGCGTTAAACATTCAGTACTTC. The rearrangement uses TRBV29-1 and TRBJ2-4, with D perhaps matching TRBD1 (5 bases). Trimming cost V 6 bases and J 6 bases, with 15 bases left between them. The CDR3 length is 13 residues. CDR1 is SQVTM, CDR2 ANQGSEA, per germline.

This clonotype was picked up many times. CDR3 protein: CASSRTGAYEQYF. The CDR3, as DNA: TGTGCCAGCAGCCGGACAGGGGCCTACGAGCAGTACTTC. This chain joins TRBV7-2 and TRBJ2-7; TRBD1 aligns across 9 bases. CDR1 and CDR2 (germline): SGHTA, FQGNSA. V lost 5 bases and J lost 2; bases outside the gene matches: 1. The CDR3 runs to 13 residues.

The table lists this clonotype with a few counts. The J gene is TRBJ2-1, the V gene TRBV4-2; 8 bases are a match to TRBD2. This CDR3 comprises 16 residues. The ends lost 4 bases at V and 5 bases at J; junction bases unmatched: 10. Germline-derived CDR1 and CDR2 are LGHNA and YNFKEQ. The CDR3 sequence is CASSPIGLAGNNEQFF. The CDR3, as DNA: TGTGCCAGCAGCCCAATTGGGCTAGCGGGCAACAATGAGCAGTTCTTC.

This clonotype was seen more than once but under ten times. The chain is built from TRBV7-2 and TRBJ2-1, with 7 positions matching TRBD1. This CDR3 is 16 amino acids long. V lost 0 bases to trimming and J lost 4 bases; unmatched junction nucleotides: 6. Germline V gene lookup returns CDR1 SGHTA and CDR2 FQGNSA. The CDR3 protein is CASSLAGPGGYNEQFF. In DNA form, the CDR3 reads TGTGCCAGCAGCTTAGCGGGGCCAGGGGGTTACAATGAGCAGTTCTTC.

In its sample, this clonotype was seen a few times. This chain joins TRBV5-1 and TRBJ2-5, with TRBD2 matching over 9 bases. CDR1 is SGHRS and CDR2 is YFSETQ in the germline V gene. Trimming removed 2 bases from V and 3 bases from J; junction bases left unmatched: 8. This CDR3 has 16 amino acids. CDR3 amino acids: CASSLGNSGSKETQYF. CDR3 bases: TGCGCCAGCAGCTTAGGTAATAGCGGGAGTAAAGAGACCCAGTACTTC. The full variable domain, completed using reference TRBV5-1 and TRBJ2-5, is KAGVTQTPRYLIKTRGQQVTLSCSPISGHRSVSWYQQTPGQGLQFLFEYFSETQRNKGNFPGRFSGRQFSNSRSEMNVSTLELGDSALYLCASSLGNSGSKETQYFGPGTRLLVL.

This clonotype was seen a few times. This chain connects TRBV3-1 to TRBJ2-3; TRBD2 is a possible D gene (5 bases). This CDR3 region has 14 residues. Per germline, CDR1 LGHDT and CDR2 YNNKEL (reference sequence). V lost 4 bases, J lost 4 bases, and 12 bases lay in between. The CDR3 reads CASSPQTGADTQYF. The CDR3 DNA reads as TGTGCCAGCAGCCCGCAAACCGGGGCAGATACGCAGTATTTT.

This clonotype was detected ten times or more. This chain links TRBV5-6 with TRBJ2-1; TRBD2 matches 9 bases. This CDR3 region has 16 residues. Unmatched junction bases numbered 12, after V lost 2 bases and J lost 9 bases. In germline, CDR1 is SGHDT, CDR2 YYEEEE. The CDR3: CASSFLTSGGWGEQFF. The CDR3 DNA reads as TGTGCCAGCAGCTTCTTGACTAGCGGCGGTTGGGGTGAGCAGTTCTTC.

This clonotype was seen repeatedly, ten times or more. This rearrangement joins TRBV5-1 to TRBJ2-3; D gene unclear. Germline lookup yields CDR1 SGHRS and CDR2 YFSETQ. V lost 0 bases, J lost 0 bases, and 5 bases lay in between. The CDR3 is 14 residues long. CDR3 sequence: CASSLADSTDTQYF. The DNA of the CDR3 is TGCGCCAGCAGCTTGGCCGACAGCACAGATACGCAGTATTTT. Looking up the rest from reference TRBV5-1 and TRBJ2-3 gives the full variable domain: KAGVTQTPRYLIKTRGQQVTLSCSPISGHRSVSWYQQTPGQGLQFLFEYFSETQRNKGNFPGRFSGRQFSNSRSEMNVSTLELGDSALYLCASSLADSTDTQYFGPGTRLTVL.